These 29 T cell receptor beta chains originate from one sample sequenced in a study of blood T cell repertoires in COVID-19. Sequenced by immunoSEQ multiplex PCR; TCRdb stores in-frame clones only, minus some. The table lists approximately 300,000 clones, about four fifths of them singletons. Sequencing input: peripheral blood. The receptors come from a woman aged 50 to 65 with acute or convalescent COVID-19.

This chain joins TRBV4-1 and TRBJ2-2; the D gene is possibly TRBD1 (8 bases). This CDR3 is 16 amino acids long. Trimming removed 0 bases from V and 5 bases from J, with 13 bases in between. CDR1 is MGHRA and CDR2 is YSYEKL in the germline V gene. For the CDR3, the DNA is TGCGCCAGCAGCCAAGATAACAGGGGGGGAACCGGGGAGCTGTTTTTT. The encoded protein is CASSQDNRGGTGELFF.

This clone has a handful of counts. V gene TRBV6-1 combines with J gene TRBJ1-1; 8 nucleotides line up with TRBD1. Unmatched junction bases numbered 2, after V lost 2 bases and J lost 3 bases. The V gene's germline CDR1 is MNHNS and CDR2 SASEGT. The CDR3 has 14 residues. CDR3 DNA sequence: TGTGCCAGCAGTGAACAGGGGGCGGACACTGAAGCTTTCTTT. This translates into CASSEQGADTEAFF.

V usage is TRBV5-8 and J usage is TRBJ2-3, with 9 nucleotides matching TRBD1. The germline gives CDR1 SGHTS, CDR2 YDEGEE. The CDR3 has 15 amino acids. V lost 4 bases and J lost 6; bases outside the gene matches: 9. In nucleotides, the CDR3 is TGTGCCAGCAGCCCGGACAGGGGTAGGTCGGATACGCAGTATTTT. This sequence encodes CASSPDRGRSDTQYF.

The chain recombines TRBV5-6 with TRBJ2-3; 7 nucleotides match TRBD1. The J segment lost 6 bases and the V segment lost 4 bases, leaving 8 bases of the junction unmatched. Germline lookup yields CDR1 SGHDT and CDR2 YYEEEE. The CDR3 has 14 residues. The CDR3 region has the DNA TGTGCCAGCAGCCCGGACAGGTTCGGGGATACGCAGTATTTT. This encodes CASSPDRFGDTQYF. Drawing the rest from reference TRBV5-6 and TRBJ2-3, the complete variable domain is DAGVTQSPTHLIKTRGQQVTLRCSPKSGHDTVSWYQQALGQGPQFIFQYYEEEERQRGNFPDRFSGHQFPNYSSELNVNALLLGDSALYLCASSPDRFGDTQYFGPGTRLTVL.

The V call is TRBV14, the J call TRBJ2-7; TRBD2 agrees at 7 bases. V lost 3 bases to trimming and J lost 3 bases; unmatched junction nucleotides: 8. Germline-derived CDR1 and CDR2 are SGHDN and FVKESK. This CDR3 region has 15 residues. Here the CDR3 reads CASSHPGGGVYEQYF. DNA for the CDR3: TGTGCCAGCAGCCACCCTGGGGGAGGGGTCTACGAGCAGTACTTC.

The chain has TRBV2 and TRBJ2-3, with 8 bases fitting TRBD1. V trimming: 7 bases; J trimming: 2 bases; junction bases outside the gene matches: 5. CDR1 and CDR2 (germline): SNHLY, FYNNEI. This CDR3 region has 14 residues. The CDR3 loop reads CASIRQGITDTQYF. The CDR3 DNA follows: TGTGCCAGCATTCGACAGGGGATCACAGATACGCAGTATTTT.

The chain employs TRBV2 and TRBJ2-7; D possibly corresponds to TRBD2 (6 bases). The CDR3 length is 12 residues. The V and J ends lost 7 bases and 5 bases respectively, with 12 bases between them. Germline CDR1 and CDR2: SNHLY and FYNNEI. The CDR3 DNA follows: TGTGCCAGCACCATGACTAGTAACGAGCAGTACTTC. Residues: CASTMTSNEQYF.

A remark on this clone: Other DNA sequences in the sample encode the same CDR3. This chain uses TRBV11-1 with TRBJ2-5; TRBD1 matches 7 bases. This CDR3 is built from 13 residues. The ends lost 4 bases at V and 5 bases at J; junction bases unmatched: 4. Germline loops: CDR1 SGHAT, CDR2 FQDESV (reference sequence). The CDR3 here is CASSWDRGETQYF. CDR3 in DNA: TGTGCCAGCAGCTGGGACAGAGGGGAGACCCAGTACTTC. The full variable domain, rest sourced from reference TRBV11-1 and TRBJ2-5, is EAEVAQSPRYKITEKSQAVAFWCDPISGHATLYWYRQILGQGPELLVQFQDESVVDDSQLPKDRFSAERLKGVDSTLKIQPAELGDSAMYLCASSWDRGETQYFGPGTRLLVL.

Worth noting for this clone: One end of the junction is discordant with germline, which a read error may explain. The chain couples TRBV19 to TRBJ1-4, with no clear D. The CDR3 has 15 amino acids. Germline lookup yields CDR1 LNHDA and CDR2 SQIVND (reference sequence). For the CDR3, the DNA is TGTGCCAGTAGTATCAGAAGGTCGACTAATGAAAACCTGTTTTTT. Protein product: CASSIRRSTNENLFF.

The genes are TRBV2 and TRBJ1-5, with D perhaps matching TRBD1 (5 bases). V was shortened by 5 bases and J by 3 bases, with 11 bases between the two germline ends. CDR1 is SNHLY, CDR2 FYNNEI, per germline. The CDR3 spans 14 residues. Here the CDR3 reads CASSTQGNNQPQHF. The CDR3 nucleotides read TGTGCCAGCAGTACCCAGGGAAACAATCAGCCCCAGCATTTT.

DNA of the CDR3: TGTGCCACCAGCCCAGCGGGGACTAGCGGGGGTACAGATACGCAGTATTTT. Protein sequence: CATSPAGTSGGTDTQYF. The genes are TRBV15 and TRBJ2-3; 14 bases agree with TRBD2. Trimming took 5 bases from V and 3 from J; bases not matched to a gene: 7. Germline CDR1 reads LNHNV; CDR2 reads YYDKDF (reference sequence). The CDR3 contains 17 residues. The variable domain in full, with the rest retrieved from reference TRBV15 and TRBJ2-3, is DAMVIQNPRYQVTQFGKPVTLSCSQTLNHNVMYWYQQKSSQAPKLLFHYYDKDFNNEADTPDNFQSRRPNTSFCFLDIRSPGLGDTAMYLCATSPAGTSGGTDTQYFGPGTRLTVL.

CDR3 coding DNA: TGTGCCTGGTGGCAGGGGTACAACACTGAAGCTTTCTTT. This codes for CAWWQGYNTEAFF. The chain couples TRBV30 to TRBJ1-1; possibly TRBD1 for D (6 bases). The germline CDR1 and CDR2 sequences are GTSNPN and SVGIG (reference sequence). The V gene lost 5 bases and the J gene lost 2 bases, with 12 bases spanning the gap. CDR3 length: 13 amino acids.

The rearrangement uses TRBV7-8 and TRBJ2-5; TRBD2 matches at 7 bases. The CDR3 loop spans 14 amino acids. From germline, CDR1 is SGHVS and CDR2 FQNEAQ. V was clipped by 2 bases and J by 3 bases; unmatched bases: 3. The CDR3 loop is CASSLWLAEETQYF. CDR3 nucleotide sequence: TGTGCCAGCAGCTTATGGCTAGCGGAAGAGACCCAGTACTTC.

The chain couples TRBV10-1 to TRBJ1-1; D call uncertain. This CDR3 comprises 14 residues. The V gene's germline CDR1 is WNHNN and CDR2 SYGVQD (reference sequence). Trimming left V 6 bases short and J 0 bases short, with 11 bases between. The CDR3 nucleotides read TGCGCCAGCAGCCCTGCCGGGGTGAACACTGAAGCTTTCTTT. Translating gives CASSPAGVNTEAFF.

The chain recombines TRBV28 with TRBJ1-1, with no clear D. CDR3 length: 11 residues. Germline V gene data show CDR1 as MDHEN and CDR2 as SYDVKM. V was shortened by 5 bases and J by 4 bases, with 5 bases between the two germline ends. In nucleotides, the CDR3 is TGTGCCAGCAGTCCCTCCACTGAAGCTTTCTTT. Its protein is CASSPSTEAFF.

The chain is built from TRBV12-3 or TRBV12-4 and TRBJ1-1, with D hard to call. V lost 7 bases and J 6 bases, leaving 9 bases between the germline ends. The CDR3 length is 11 residues. The CDR3 is CASIRKSEAFF. The DNA of the CDR3 is TGTGCCAGCATCAGGAAGTCTGAAGCTTTCTTT.

V and J are TRBV7-9 and TRBJ2-7; D may be TRBD2 (7 bases). CDR3 length: 15 amino acids. The ends were cut back, 2 bases at V and 5 bases at J, with 16 bases in the middle. The germline V gene has CDR1 SEHNR and CDR2 FQNEAQ (reference sequence). The CDR3: CASSLSRGGGDEQYF. CDR3 sequence (DNA): TGTGCCAGCAGCTTATCAAGGGGGGGAGGAGACGAGCAGTACTTC. Variable domain in full (rest from reference TRBV7-9 and TRBJ2-7): DTGVSQNPRHKITKRGQNVTFRCDPISEHNRLYWYRQTLGQGPEFLTYFQNEAQLEKSRLLSDRFSAERPKGSFSTLEIQRTEQGDSAMYLCASSLSRGGGDEQYFGPGTRLTVT.

The chain employs TRBV27 and TRBJ2-1, with D possibly being TRBD1 (6 bases). Trimming shortened V by 7 bases and J by 7 bases, and 20 bases separated the two germline ends. CDR3 length: 15 amino acids. CDR1 and CDR2 from the germline V gene are MNHEY and SMNVEV (reference sequence). Written as DNA, the CDR3 is TGTGCCAGCAATGGGGGACACAAAAAAGGGAATGAGCAGTTCTTC. This gives the protein CASNGGHKKGNEQFF.

This chain joins TRBV11-2 and TRBJ2-7; D is perhaps TRBD1 (6 bases). CDR1 SGHAT and CDR2 FQNNGV come from the germline V gene. V dropped 5 bases and J dropped 2 bases, with 16 bases sitting between them. The CDR3 has 15 amino acids. The CDR3 sequence: CASSPTRGIAYEQYF. DNA of the CDR3: TGTGCCAGCAGCCCGACCAGGGGTATAGCCTACGAGCAGTACTTC.

The chain carries TRBV5-8 and TRBJ1-2; 7 bases are shared with TRBD1. J lost 7 bases, V lost 4 bases, and 7 bases had no gene match. The CDR3 sequence is 13 residues long. Looked up from germline, CDR1 is SGHTS and CDR2 is YDEGEE. The CDR3 nucleotides read TGTGCCAGCAGCCTGGGACAGAGAAGTGGCTACACCTTC. Translation gives CASSLGQRSGYTF.

This chain uses TRBV19 with TRBJ2-5, with 12 bases matching TRBD2. The CDR3 sequence is 12 residues long. Trimming at V came to 10 bases and at J to 4 bases, leaving 1 base not matched to a gene. Germline assignment: CDR1 LNHDA and CDR2 SQIVND (reference sequence). The DNA for the CDR3 is TGTGCCACGACTAGCGGGGGAGAGACCCAGTACTTC. Amino acid sequence: CATTSGGETQYF.

The rearrangement links TRBV4-1 to TRBJ1-1, with D tentatively TRBD1 (5 bases). CDR3 size: 14 residues. Germline CDR1 and CDR2: MGHRA and YSYEKL. V dropped 6 bases and J dropped 0 bases, with 11 bases sitting between them. The chain's CDR3 is CASRAGTVNTEAFF. The CDR3 nucleotides read TGCGCCAGCAGGGCGGGGACGGTGAACACTGAAGCTTTCTTT.

V gene TRBV5-4 combines with J gene TRBJ2-4, with TRBD1 identical over 7 bases. This CDR3 contains 15 residues. The germline V gene encodes CDR1 SGHNT and CDR2 YYREEE (reference sequence). Germline trimming cut 2 bases from V and 9 bases from J; bases unmatched to any gene: 11. The CDR3 sequence is CASSFKGAPTGIQYF. The DNA for the CDR3 is TGTGCCAGCAGCTTTAAGGGGGCGCCGACCGGCATTCAGTACTTC. Complete variable domain (other parts from reference TRBV5-4 and TRBJ2-4): ETGVTQSPTHLIKTRGQQVTLRCSSQSGHNTVSWYQQALGQGPQFIFQYYREEENGRGNFPPRFSGLQFPNYSSELNVNALELDDSALYLCASSFKGAPTGIQYFGAGTRLSVL.

This clone has more than one count but fewer than ten. This rearrangement joins TRBV2 to TRBJ1-1; maybe TRBD1 (5 bases). Deletions cut 6 bases from V and 0 bases from J, with 8 bases between. The germline gives CDR1 SNHLY, CDR2 FYNNEI. CDR3 length: 13 residues. The CDR3 spells CASRRQMNTEAFF. The CDR3 region has the DNA TGTGCCAGCAGGAGACAGATGAACACTGAAGCTTTCTTT.

The chain couples TRBV27 to TRBJ1-2; D unresolved. Germline values: CDR1 MNHEY, CDR2 SMNVEV (reference sequence). The CDR3 contains 12 residues. V lost 5 bases, J lost 6 bases, and 10 bases lay in between. The CDR3 DNA reads TGTGCCAGCAGTGGGAGGGATGATGGCTACACCTTC. Amino acids: CASSGRDDGYTF.

This clone appeared once. The chain uses TRBV5-1 and TRBJ2-5, with a possible D match to TRBD2 (6 bases). With 1 base removed from V and 3 bases from J, the gap between germline ends came to 10 bases. Germline CDR1 and CDR2: SGHRS and YFSETQ. The CDR3 runs 14 residues. Here the CDR3 DNA reads TGCGCCAGCAGCTTGTCCCCGGGGGAAGAGACCCAGTACTTC. Translation: CASSLSPGEETQYF.

The chain combines TRBV5-1 with TRBJ1-2; TRBD1 agrees at 8 bases. This CDR3 comprises 14 residues. J was trimmed by 7 bases and V by 7 bases; bases with no gene match: 12. The germline V gene has CDR1 SGHRS and CDR2 YFSETQ. CDR3 protein: CASDTDRGSGGYTF. The CDR3 DNA is TGCGCCAGCGACACTGACAGGGGATCGGGTGGCTACACCTTC.

This clone was counted between two and nine times. CDR3 bases: TGTGCCAGCAGCACTCTACTAGCGGTCAATGAGCAGTTCTTC. Translation gives CASSTLLAVNEQFF. The V call is TRBV7-2, the J call TRBJ2-1, with 8 positions matching TRBD2. Losses at the gene ends were 5 bases for V and 6 bases for J; bases not matched to a gene: 6. This CDR3 contains 14 residues. CDR1 is SGHTA and CDR2 is FQGNSA in the germline V gene. Combining the CDR3 with reference TRBV7-2 and TRBJ2-1 gives the whole variable domain GAGVSQSPSNKVTEKGKDVELRCDPISGHTALYWYRQSLGQGLEFLIYFQGNSAPDKSGLPSDRFSAERTGGSVSTLTIQRTQQEDSAVYLCASSTLLAVNEQFFGPGTRLTVL.

The chain is built from TRBV7-9 and TRBJ2-2, with a possible D match to TRBD2 (6 bases). Germline lookup yields CDR1 SEHNR and CDR2 FQNEAQ (reference sequence). V gave up 1 base and J gave up 2 bases, with 14 bases separating them. This CDR3 has 17 amino acids. CDR3: CASSLGGTRVNTGELFF. The CDR3, as DNA: TGTGCCAGCAGCTTAGGCGGGACGAGGGTTAACACCGGGGAGCTGTTTTTT.